These 26 T cell receptor beta chains share one sample of origin, sequenced in a study of radiotherapy plus CTLA-4 blockade in lung cancer. Assay: immunoSEQ multiplex PCR; the TCRdb copy retains only in-frame clones and omits some. This table has some 80,000 clones, approximately 80% appearing once. The source material was peripheral blood, sampled from a patient treated with radiotherapy plus ipilimumab. Receptors were obtained from a human donor with non-small cell lung cancer who had stable disease on radiotherapy plus ipilimumab.

The chain couples TRBV7-6 to TRBJ2-1; TRBD2 matches 8 bases. In germline, CDR1 is SGHVS, CDR2 FNYEAQ. CDR3 length: 16 residues. The J segment lost 5 bases and the V segment lost 0 bases, leaving 6 bases of the junction unmatched. Written as DNA, the CDR3 is TGTGCCAGCAGCTTAGCCATAGCGGGAATCGACAATGAGCAGTTCTTC. Translated: CASSLAIAGIDNEQFF.

This chain links TRBV6-5 with TRBJ1-1, with D possibly being TRBD1 (5 bases). The CDR3 sequence is 15 residues long. Between the trimmed V and J ends, which lost 10 bases and 1 base, there was a span of 19 bases. CDR1 is MNHEY, CDR2 SVGAGI, per germline. The CDR3 DNA follows: TGTGCCAACAGGCCGGTCCTCGGACGGAACACTGAAGCTTTCTTT. Its protein is CANRPVLGRNTEAFF.

This sequence joins TRBV27 and TRBJ2-5, with TRBD1 identical over 9 bases. CDR3 length: 13 amino acids. Trimming took 6 bases from V and 2 from J; bases not matched to a gene: 1. Germline CDR1 MNHEY, CDR2 SMNVEV (reference sequence). This CDR3 is CASRGQGQETQYF. CDR3 bases: TGTGCCAGCAGGGGACAGGGACAAGAGACCCAGTACTTC.

The chain links TRBV27 to TRBJ1-2; a weak D match, TRBD1 (5 bases). Germline CDR1 is MNHEY and CDR2 is SMNVEV (reference sequence). The V end lost 4 bases, the J end lost 7 bases, and 16 bases lay between the germline ends. This CDR3 has 14 amino acids. CDR3 DNA: TGTGCCAGCAGTTCGTCCAGGGAGTTAGGTGGCTACACCTTC. Its protein product is CASSSSRELGGYTF.

This chain joins TRBV16 and TRBJ1-5; D remains unclear. The CDR3 has 14 residues. Trimming took 1 base from V and 7 from J, leaving 11 bases between them. Germline-derived CDR1 and CDR2 are KGHSY and FQNENV. CDR3 DNA: TGTGCCAGCAGCCAATTTCCCTACGCCCAGCCCCAGCATTTT. Translation gives CASSQFPYAQPQHF.

The CDR3 loop reads CASSSLPPTNTGELFF. In nucleotides, the CDR3 is TGTGCCAGCAGTTCTCTCCCACCCACGAACACCGGGGAGCTGTTTTTT. V and J are TRBV28 and TRBJ2-2, with D unresolved. Trimming stripped 4 bases from V and 0 bases from J, with 12 bases between. Per the germline V gene, CDR1 is MDHEN and CDR2 is SYDVKM. The CDR3 covers 16 residues. Complete variable domain (other parts from reference TRBV28 and TRBJ2-2): DVKVTQSSRYLVKRTGEKVFLECVQDMDHENMFWYRQDPGLGLRLIYFSYDVKMKEKGDIPEGYSVSREKKERFSLILESASTNQTSMYLCASSSLPPTNTGELFFGEGSRLTVL.

The rearrangement joins TRBV6-5 to TRBJ2-5; D might be TRBD2 (5 bases). Matching the DNA end better, TRBJ2-7 makes the J call doubtful. The CDR3 sequence is 12 residues long. CDR1 and CDR2 (germline): MNHEY, SVGAGI. CDR3 amino acids: CASSQTSYEQYF. The DNA for the CDR3 is TGTGCCAGCAGTCAAACTAGCTACGAGCAGTACTTC.

The chain carries TRBV7-2 and TRBJ2-7, with D uncertain. The CDR3 is 11 residues long. Trimming took off 5 bases at V and 6 bases at J, with 8 bases between the two ends. Per germline, CDR1 SGHTA and CDR2 FQGNSA. Written as DNA, the CDR3 is TGTGCCAGCAGCCCATTAGGCGAGCAGTACTTC. Its translation: CASSPLGEQYF.

This clone was counted a few times. The chain uses TRBV19 and TRBJ2-1; no clear D gene. V lost 8 bases and J 5 bases, leaving 10 bases between the germline ends. Germline CDR1 reads LNHDA; CDR2 reads SQIVND (reference sequence). The CDR3 length is 12 residues. CDR3 coding DNA: TGTGCCAGTGCCGGGCTAAACAATGAGCAGTTCTTC. Amino acids: CASAGLNNEQFF.

The chain combines TRBV18 with TRBJ1-2; a possible D gene is TRBD1 (6 bases). V was pared by 3 bases and J by 0 bases, with 14 bases between. Per the germline V gene, CDR1 is KGHSH and CDR2 is LQKENI. The CDR3 has 16 amino acids. The CDR3 nucleotides are TGTGCCAGCTCACCGCCGCAGGGGTACCCTAACTATGGCTACACCTTC. This sequence encodes CASSPPQGYPNYGYTF.

This rearrangement joins TRBV4-2 to TRBJ1-4; a possible D gene is TRBD1 (6 bases). CDR3 size: 15 residues. V lost 2 bases to trimming and J lost 3 bases, with 10 bases between them. Per germline, CDR1 LGHNA and CDR2 YNFKEQ. This CDR3 reads CASSQSTGANEKLFF. The DNA of the CDR3 is TGTGCCAGCAGCCAATCGACAGGAGCTAATGAAAAACTGTTTTTT.

This clone appeared once. This chain links TRBV7-9 with TRBJ1-3, with D perhaps TRBD1 (5 bases). The CDR3 covers 12 residues. Per germline, CDR1 SEHNR and CDR2 FQNEAQ (reference sequence). The V and J ends lost 6 bases and 11 bases respectively, with 14 bases between them. The CDR3 region has the DNA TGTGCCAGCAGTAACGGGGGGACCCCCATATATTTT. Translated, it gives CASSNGGTPIYF.

This clone was detected only a few times. The genes are TRBV5-1 and TRBJ1-2, with no clear D. This CDR3 has 13 residues. With 0 bases removed from V and 7 bases from J, the gap between germline ends came to 10 bases. Germline lookup yields CDR1 SGHRS and CDR2 YFSETQ. The CDR3 region has the DNA TGCGCCAGCAGCTTGGAAGGGAATATTGGCTACACCTTC. It encodes CASSLEGNIGYTF.

The chain joins TRBV5-1 to TRBJ1-2; the D gene is possibly TRBD1 (5 bases). The germline V gene has CDR1 SGHRS and CDR2 YFSETQ. This CDR3 is built from 13 residues. Trimming shortened V by 0 bases and J by 6 bases, and 9 bases separated the two germline ends. CDR3 bases: TGCGCCAGCAGCTTGGGTGGGGACCATGGCTACACCTTC. Amino acid sequence: CASSLGGDHGYTF.

The chain uses TRBV4-1 and TRBJ1-2; D may be TRBD1 (5 bases). This CDR3 spans 17 amino acids. V was cut by 0 bases and J by 4 bases, with 18 bases left in between. Germline CDR1 is MGHRA and CDR2 is YSYEKL. This CDR3 is CASSQESVRVRSYGYTF. The CDR3 DNA reads TGCGCCAGCAGCCAAGAGTCTGTCAGGGTGAGGAGCTATGGCTACACCTTC.

The chain employs TRBV18 and TRBJ1-1, with D uncertain. The V end was cut by 3 bases, the J end by 7 bases, with 6 bases between. The length of the CDR3 is 11 residues. Per the germline V gene, CDR1 is KGHSH and CDR2 is LQKENI. CDR3 sequence (DNA): TGTGCCAGCTCACCGGATGGTGAAGCTTTCTTT. As protein: CASSPDGEAFF.

This clone was seen a handful of times. Other DNA sequences in the same sample also yield this CDR3. V and J are TRBV11-2 and TRBJ2-2; 9 bases match TRBD2. Trimming took 2 bases from V and 8 from J; bases not matched to a gene: 0. The CDR3 spans 13 residues. Per the germline V gene, CDR1 is SGHAT and CDR2 is FQNNGV. CDR3 sequence reads: CASSLLAGGELFF. The CDR3 coding sequence is TGTGCCAGCAGCTTACTAGCGGGGGGGGAGCTGTTTTTT.

V gene TRBV6-1 combines with J gene TRBJ2-3, with 7 bases identical to TRBD2. This CDR3 region has 16 residues. The germline gives CDR1 MNHNS, CDR2 SASEGT. After removal of 2 bases from V and 0 bases from J, the junction contained 5 bases not matched to a gene. This CDR3 reads CASSELGGGSTDTQYF. The CDR3 bases are TGTGCCAGCAGTGAACTAGGCGGGGGAAGCACAGATACGCAGTATTTT.

This sequence joins TRBV28 and TRBJ1-1; D unclear. Germline V gene lookup returns CDR1 MDHEN and CDR2 SYDVKM. The CDR3 totals 12 residues. The CDR3 reads CAIRGPNTEAFF. DNA of the CDR3: TGTGCTATTCGAGGGCCGAACACTGAAGCTTTCTTT.

This sequence joins TRBV4-1 and TRBJ2-1; D unclear. CDR1 and CDR2 (germline): MGHRA, YSYEKL. The germline V and J ends were trimmed by 4 bases and 1 base, with 11 bases remaining between them. CDR3 size: 15 residues. In DNA form, the CDR3 reads TGCGCCAGCAGCCCACGACACGGATCCTACAATGAGCAGTTCTTC. This encodes CASSPRHGSYNEQFF.

The chain combines TRBV10-3 with TRBJ1-1; D call uncertain. CDR1 and CDR2 (germline): ENHRY, SYGVKD. V lost 3 bases to trimming and J lost 2 bases, with 7 bases between them. CDR3 length: 13 amino acids. The CDR3 loop reads CAISDQSNTEAFF. The CDR3 DNA follows: TGTGCCATCAGTGATCAGAGCAACACTGAAGCTTTCTTT.

The chain uses TRBV7-8 and TRBJ1-4; 7 bases align to TRBD1. V was clipped by 5 bases and J by 5 bases; unmatched bases: 8. Germline V gene lookup returns CDR1 SGHVS and CDR2 FQNEAQ. CDR3 length: 15 amino acids. Written as DNA, the CDR3 is TGTGCCAGCAGCAAACACCGGGACAGAAATGAAAAACTGTTTTTT. This sequence encodes CASSKHRDRNEKLFF.

This clone occurred once. The V and J genes are TRBV6-1 and TRBJ2-5; the match to TRBD2 covers 11 bases. Losses at the gene ends were 1 base for V and 3 bases for J; bases not matched to a gene: 10. Looked up from germline, CDR1 is MNHNS and CDR2 is SASEGT. The CDR3 covers 18 residues. CDR3 sequence reads: CASSEGVAGGPKKETQYF. CDR3 in DNA: TGTGCCAGCAGTGAAGGGGTAGCGGGAGGGCCGAAGAAAGAGACCCAGTACTTC.

This clone showed up just once. V is TRBV27 and J is TRBJ2-2; no clear D. The V gene lost 3 bases and the J gene lost 3 bases, with 8 bases spanning the gap. Germline values: CDR1 MNHEY, CDR2 SMNVEV (reference sequence). The CDR3 length is 14 residues. The CDR3 region has the DNA TGTGCCAGCAGTTTCCGAGTCTACACCGGGGAGCTGTTTTTT. Translated: CASSFRVYTGELFF.

The CDR3 DNA is TGTGCCAGCAGCACCCAGGGGGCGGGCAATCAGCCCCAGCATTTT. This sequence encodes CASSTQGAGNQPQHF. V gene TRBV5-4 combines with J gene TRBJ1-5; 8 positions match TRBD1. Germline CDR1 SGHNT, CDR2 YYREEE (reference sequence). The CDR3 is 15 residues long. After removal of 4 bases from V and 2 bases from J, the junction contained 5 bases not matched to a gene.

The chain links TRBV5-6 to TRBJ2-7, with TRBD2 matching over 9 bases. J lost 5 bases, V lost 2 bases, and 11 bases had no gene match. The CDR3 spans 16 residues. Germline V gene lookup returns CDR1 SGHDT and CDR2 YYEEEE. CDR3 protein: CASSFLRISGSNEQYF. As DNA, the CDR3 is TGTGCCAGCAGCTTCCTTCGGATTAGCGGGAGTAACGAGCAGTACTTC.